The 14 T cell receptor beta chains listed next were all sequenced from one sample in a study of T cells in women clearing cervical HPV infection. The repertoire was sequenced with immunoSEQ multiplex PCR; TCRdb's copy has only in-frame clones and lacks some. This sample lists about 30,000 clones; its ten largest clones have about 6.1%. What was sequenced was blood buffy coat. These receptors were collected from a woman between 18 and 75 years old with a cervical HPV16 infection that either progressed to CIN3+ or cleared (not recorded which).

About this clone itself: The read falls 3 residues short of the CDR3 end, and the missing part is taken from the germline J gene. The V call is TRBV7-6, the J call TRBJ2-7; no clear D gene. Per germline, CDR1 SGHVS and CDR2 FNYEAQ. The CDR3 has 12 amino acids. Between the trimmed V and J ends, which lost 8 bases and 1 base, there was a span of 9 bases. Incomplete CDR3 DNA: TGTGCCAGCGGGCAGCTTTCCTACGAG. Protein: CASGQLSYE. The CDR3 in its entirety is CASGQLSYEQYF.

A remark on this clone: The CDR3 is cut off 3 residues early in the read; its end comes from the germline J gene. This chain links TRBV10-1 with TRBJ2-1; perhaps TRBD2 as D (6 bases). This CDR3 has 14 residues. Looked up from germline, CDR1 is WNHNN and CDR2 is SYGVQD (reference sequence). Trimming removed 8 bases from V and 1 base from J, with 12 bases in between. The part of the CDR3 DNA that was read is TGCGCCAGCGGCCCTGGGGGGTCCTACAATGAG. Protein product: CASGPGGSYNE. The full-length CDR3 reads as CASGPGGSYNEQFF.

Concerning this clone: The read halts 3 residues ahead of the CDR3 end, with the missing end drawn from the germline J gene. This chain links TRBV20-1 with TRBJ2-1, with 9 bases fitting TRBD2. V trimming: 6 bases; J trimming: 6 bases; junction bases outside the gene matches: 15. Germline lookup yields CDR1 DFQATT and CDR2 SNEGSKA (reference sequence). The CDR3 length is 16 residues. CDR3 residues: CSAPPSGGRVFNEQFF. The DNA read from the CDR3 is TGCAGTGCCCCGCCCAGCGGGGGGAGGGTTTTCAATGAG.

The CDR3 DNA, read in part, is TGTGCCAGTCGGGACAGCTGGGAA. It translates to CASRDSWE. From start to end, the CDR3 is CASRDSWEAFF. The chain joins TRBV19 to TRBJ1-1; 7 nucleotides line up with TRBD1. The read ends 3 residues early relative to the CDR3; the germline J gene fills the gap. The germline gives CDR1 LNHDA, CDR2 SQIVND (reference sequence). The CDR3 has 11 amino acids.

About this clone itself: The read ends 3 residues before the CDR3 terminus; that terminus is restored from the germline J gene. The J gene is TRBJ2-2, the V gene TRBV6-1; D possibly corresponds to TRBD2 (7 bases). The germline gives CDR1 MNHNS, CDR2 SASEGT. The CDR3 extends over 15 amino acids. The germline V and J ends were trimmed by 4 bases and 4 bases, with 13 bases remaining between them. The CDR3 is CASSVQGGSTGELFF. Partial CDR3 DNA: TGTGCCAGCAGTGTACAGGGAGGGAGCACCGGGGAG.

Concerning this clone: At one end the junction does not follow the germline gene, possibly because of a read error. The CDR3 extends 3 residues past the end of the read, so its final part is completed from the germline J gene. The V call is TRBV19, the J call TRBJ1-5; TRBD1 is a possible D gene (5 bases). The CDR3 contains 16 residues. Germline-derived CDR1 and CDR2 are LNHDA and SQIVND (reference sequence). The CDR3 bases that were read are TGTGCCAGTAGGATAGGGCAGGGTATGATCAATCAGCCC. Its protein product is CASRIGQGMINQP. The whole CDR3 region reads CASRIGQGMINQPQHF.

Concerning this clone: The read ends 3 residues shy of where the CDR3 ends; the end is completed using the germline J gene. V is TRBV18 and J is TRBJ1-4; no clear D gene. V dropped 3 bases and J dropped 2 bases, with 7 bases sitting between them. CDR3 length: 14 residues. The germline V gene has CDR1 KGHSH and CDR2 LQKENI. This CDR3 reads CASSPPSTNEKLFF. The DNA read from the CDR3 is TGTGCCAGCTCACCTCCCTCCACTAATGAAAAA.

CDR3 bases read: TGTGCCAGCAGCTTACCAGGGAGATACGAG. This gives the protein CASSLPGRYE. The entire CDR3 is CASSLPGRYEQYF. V and J are TRBV7-9 and TRBJ2-7; either TRBD1 or TRBD2 may fit D (5 bases each). The sequence runs out 3 residues before the end of the CDR3; the remainder is reconstructed from the germline J gene. This CDR3 spans 13 amino acids. Germline loops: CDR1 SEHNR, CDR2 FQNEAQ (reference sequence). V was cut by 2 bases and J by 4 bases, with 9 bases left in between.

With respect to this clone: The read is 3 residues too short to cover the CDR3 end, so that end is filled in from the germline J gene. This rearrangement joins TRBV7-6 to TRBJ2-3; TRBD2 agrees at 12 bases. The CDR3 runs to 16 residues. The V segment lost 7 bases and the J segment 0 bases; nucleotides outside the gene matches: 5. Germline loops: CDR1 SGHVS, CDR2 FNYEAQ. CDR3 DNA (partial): TGTGCCAGCACCTCTAGCGGGGGGGCTAGCACAGATACG. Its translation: CASTSSGGASTDT. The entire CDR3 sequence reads CASTSSGGASTDTQYF.

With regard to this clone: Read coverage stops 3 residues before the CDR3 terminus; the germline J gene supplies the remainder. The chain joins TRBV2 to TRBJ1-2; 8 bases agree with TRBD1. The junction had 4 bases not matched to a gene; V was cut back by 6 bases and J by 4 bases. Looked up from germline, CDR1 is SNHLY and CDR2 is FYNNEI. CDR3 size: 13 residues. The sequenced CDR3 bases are TGTGCCAGCAGAAGGACAGGGATCTATGGC. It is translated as CASRRTGIYG. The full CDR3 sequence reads CASRRTGIYGYTF.

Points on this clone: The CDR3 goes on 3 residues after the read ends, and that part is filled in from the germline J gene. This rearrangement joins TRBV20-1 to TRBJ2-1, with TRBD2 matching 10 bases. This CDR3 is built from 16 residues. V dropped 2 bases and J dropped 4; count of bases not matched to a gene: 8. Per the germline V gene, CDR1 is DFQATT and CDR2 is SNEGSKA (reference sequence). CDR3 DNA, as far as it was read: TGCAGTGCTAGACTAGCGGGGGCCAAGATTTACAATGAG. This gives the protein CSARLAGAKIYNE. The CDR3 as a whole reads CSARLAGAKIYNEQFF.

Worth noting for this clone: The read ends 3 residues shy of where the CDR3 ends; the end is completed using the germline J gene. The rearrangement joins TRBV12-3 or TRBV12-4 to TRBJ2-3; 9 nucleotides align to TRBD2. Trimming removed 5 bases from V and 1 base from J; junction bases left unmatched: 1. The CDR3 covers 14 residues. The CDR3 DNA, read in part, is TGTGCCAGCAGTAGGACTAGCGGCACAGATACG. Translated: CASSRTSGTDT. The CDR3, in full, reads CASSRTSGTDTQYF.

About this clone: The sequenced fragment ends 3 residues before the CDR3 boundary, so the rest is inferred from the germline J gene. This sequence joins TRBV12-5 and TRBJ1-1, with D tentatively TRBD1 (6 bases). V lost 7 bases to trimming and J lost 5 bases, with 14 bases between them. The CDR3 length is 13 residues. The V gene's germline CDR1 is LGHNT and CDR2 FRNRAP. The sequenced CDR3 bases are TGTGCTAGTGCCCTGGAAGGGGGAACTGAA. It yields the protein CASALEGGTE. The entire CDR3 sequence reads CASALEGGTEAFF. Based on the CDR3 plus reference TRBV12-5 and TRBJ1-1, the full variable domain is DARVTQTPRHKVTEMGQEVTMRCQPILGHNTVFWYRQTMMQGLELLAYFRNRAPLDDSGMPKDRFSAEMPDATLATLKIQPSEPRDSAVYFCASALEGGTEAFFGQGTRLTVV.

The CDR3 is CASSLEARVNSPLHF. The sequenced part of the CDR3 DNA is TGCGCCAGCAGCTTGGAAGCCAGGGTAAATTCACCC. The chain uses TRBV5-1 and TRBJ1-6; D may be TRBD1 (5 bases). The read stops 3 residues short of the end of the CDR3; the missing end is completed from the germline J gene. The CDR3 loop spans 15 amino acids. With 0 bases removed from V and 7 bases from J, the gap between germline ends came to 11 bases. Germline lookup yields CDR1 SGHRS and CDR2 YFSETQ.